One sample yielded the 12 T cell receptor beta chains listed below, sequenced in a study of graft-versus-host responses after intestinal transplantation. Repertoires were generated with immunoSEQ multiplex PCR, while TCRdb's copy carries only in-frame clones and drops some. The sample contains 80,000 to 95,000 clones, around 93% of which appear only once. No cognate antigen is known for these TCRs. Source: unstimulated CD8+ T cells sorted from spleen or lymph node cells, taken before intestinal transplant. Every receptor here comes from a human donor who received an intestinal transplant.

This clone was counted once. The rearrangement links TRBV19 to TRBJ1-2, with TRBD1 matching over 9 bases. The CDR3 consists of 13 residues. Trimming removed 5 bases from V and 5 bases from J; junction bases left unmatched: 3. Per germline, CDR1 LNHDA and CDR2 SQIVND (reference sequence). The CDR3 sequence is CASSPGQGYGYTF. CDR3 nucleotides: TGTGCCAGTAGTCCGGGACAGGGATATGGCTACACCTTC.

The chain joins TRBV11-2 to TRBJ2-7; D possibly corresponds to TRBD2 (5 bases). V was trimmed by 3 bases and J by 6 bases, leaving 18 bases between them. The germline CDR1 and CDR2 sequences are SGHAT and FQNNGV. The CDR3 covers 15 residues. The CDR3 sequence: CASSLMNSVGSEQYF. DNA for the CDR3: TGTGCCAGCAGCTTGATGAACTCAGTGGGGAGCGAGCAGTACTTC.

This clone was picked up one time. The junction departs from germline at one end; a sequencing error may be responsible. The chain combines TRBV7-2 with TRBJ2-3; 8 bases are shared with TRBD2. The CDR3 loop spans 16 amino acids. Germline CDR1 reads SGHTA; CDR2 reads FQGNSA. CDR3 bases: TGTGCCAGCAGCTTAGAAAGCGGGGGCATCACAAATACGCAGTATTTT. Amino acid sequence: CASSLESGGITNTQYF.

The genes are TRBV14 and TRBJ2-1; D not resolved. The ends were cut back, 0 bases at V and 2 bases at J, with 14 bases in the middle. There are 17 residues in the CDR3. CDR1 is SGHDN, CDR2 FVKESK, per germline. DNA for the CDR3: TGTGCCAGCAGCCAAGATAACGCGGTTATCCCCTACAATGAGCAGTTCTTC. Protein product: CASSQDNAVIPYNEQFF.

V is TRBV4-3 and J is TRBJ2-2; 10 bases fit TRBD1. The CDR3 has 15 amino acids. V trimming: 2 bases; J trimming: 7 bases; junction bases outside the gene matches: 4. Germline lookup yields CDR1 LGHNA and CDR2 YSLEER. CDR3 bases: TGCGCCAGCAGCCAAACCGGGACAGGGGACGGGGAGCTGTTTTTT. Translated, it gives CASSQTGTGDGELFF.

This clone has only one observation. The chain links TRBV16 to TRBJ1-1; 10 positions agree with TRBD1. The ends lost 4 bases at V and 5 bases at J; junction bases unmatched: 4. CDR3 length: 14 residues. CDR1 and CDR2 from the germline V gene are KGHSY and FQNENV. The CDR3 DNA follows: TGTGCCAGCAGCCTGACAGGGGGCGGGACTGAAGCTTTCTTT. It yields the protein CASSLTGGGTEAFF. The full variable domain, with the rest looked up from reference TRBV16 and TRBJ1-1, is GEEVAQTPKHLVRGEGQKAKLYCAPIKGHSYVFWYQQVLKNEFKFLISFQNENVFDETGMPKERFSAKCLPNSPCSLEIQATKLEDSAVYFCASSLTGGGTEAFFGQGTRLTVV.

CDR3 in DNA: TGTGCCAGCTCCGGGTTCTCGAACACTGAAGCTTTCTTT. Translated: CASSGFSNTEAFF. This chain joins TRBV19 and TRBJ1-1; D not certain. The V end lost 9 bases, the J end lost 1 base, and 12 bases lay between the germline ends. The CDR3 has 13 residues. The germline gives CDR1 LNHDA, CDR2 SQIVND (reference sequence).

The CDR3 DNA follows: TGCGCCAGCAGCTCCGGACAGGAGTCCTACGAGCAGTACTTC. Its translation is CASSSGQESYEQYF. V and J are TRBV5-1 and TRBJ2-7; TRBD1 agrees at 7 bases. V was clipped by 3 bases and J by 1 base; unmatched bases: 4. Germline values: CDR1 SGHRS, CDR2 YFSETQ. CDR3 size: 14 residues.

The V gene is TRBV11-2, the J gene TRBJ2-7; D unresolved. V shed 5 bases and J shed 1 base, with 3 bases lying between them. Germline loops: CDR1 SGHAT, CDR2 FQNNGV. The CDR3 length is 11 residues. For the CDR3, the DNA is TGTGCCAGCAGCGCGTCCTACGAGCAGTACTTC. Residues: CASSASYEQYF.

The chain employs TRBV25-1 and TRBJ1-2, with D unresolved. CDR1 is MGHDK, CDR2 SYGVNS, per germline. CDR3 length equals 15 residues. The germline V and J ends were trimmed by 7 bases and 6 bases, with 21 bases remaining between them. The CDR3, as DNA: TGTGCCAGCACCAAAGGCCTGGGAGTGGTCGATGGCTACACCTTC. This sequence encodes CASTKGLGVVDGYTF.

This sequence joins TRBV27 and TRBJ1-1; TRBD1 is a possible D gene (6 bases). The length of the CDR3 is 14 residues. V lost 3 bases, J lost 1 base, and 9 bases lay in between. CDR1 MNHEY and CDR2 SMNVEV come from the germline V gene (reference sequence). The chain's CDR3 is CASSFVQGNTEAFF. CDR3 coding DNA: TGTGCCAGCAGTTTTGTACAGGGGAACACTGAAGCTTTCTTT.

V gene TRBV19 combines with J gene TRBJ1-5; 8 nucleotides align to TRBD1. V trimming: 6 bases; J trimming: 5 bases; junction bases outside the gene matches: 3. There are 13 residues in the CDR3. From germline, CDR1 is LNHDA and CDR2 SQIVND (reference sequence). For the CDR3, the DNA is TGTGCCAGTAGCGGGGACAGGTATCAGCCCCAGCATTTT. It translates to CASSGDRYQPQHF.